This TCR beta chain originates from a study of T cell responses to AZD1222 COVID-19 vaccine (dated by TCRdb to about 2021). Study-level background: AZD1222 recipients with second doses at about 4 weeks or about 12 weeks were pooled, because spike-specific TCR depth and breadth did not differ between schedules. TCR sequencing was performed for about 250 trial participants, of whom approximately 200 were given two doses of AZD1222 and approximately 25 were given two doses of MenACWY control vaccine. Trial participants were enrolled by age into subgroups of 18-55, 56-69 and 70-plus years, and around 150, 29 and 61 TCR-sequenced participants, respectively, were included in these subgroups.

CDR1 and CDR2 are read off the germline V gene (reference sequence) as SEHNR and FQNEAQ. V and J lose 8 bases and 0 bases, and a span of 8 bases separates them. The CDR3 contains 13 residues, cysteine and phenylalanine counted. Of the read, only the CDR3 DNA is kept; its 39 bases are in frame from base 1. With regard to this clone: Its antigen is currently not known. Base qualities were left out, and no much larger clone turns up one base away.

Explained via the paper, the time point label denotes: baseline before first vaccination. The vaccinee samples were drawn from two UK trials, COV001 and COV002, one of which was a single-blind randomized controlled phase 2/3 trial testing AZD1222 (ChAdOx1 nCoV-19) in healthy adults. Trial participant PBMC samples were collected at day 0 and day 28 after the second dose for TCRbeta chain sequencing. The CDR3 regions of human TCRbeta chains were subjected to immunosequencing. On the study's bioinformatics: Repertoire TCRs were checked for matches against a reference library of SARS-CoV-2-specific TCRs that had been generated using the MIRA antigen-specificity platform. Breadth was defined as the fraction of unique TCRs that were SARS-CoV-2-associated. Depth was defined as the fraction of total T cells that were SARS-CoV-2-associated. Using the MIRA data, each spike-specific TCR was mapped to the spike region that the TCR reacts to and placed in a CD4 or CD8 class. Log10-transformed breadth and depth values were compared by one-way ANOVA with Sidak's multiple comparisons tests. TCRdb's version of the immuneACCESS table is confined to in-frame rearrangements and falls short of the full clone set. An unresolved V gene accounts for under half of the shortfall where checked; the remainder is of unknown origin. V and J calls plus clone size are reproduced from that table; the DNA served to infer D and trimming. The sample records 150,000 to 200,000 clones, about 90% of which are singletons. 1.1% to 1.5% of the sample goes to the ten largest clones.

The research as a whole found: Conclusions about previously exposed vaccinees were limited because only a handful of AZD1222 recipients were SARS-CoV-2 seropositive at baseline. The vaccine-associated CD4 TCRs covered the entire spike protein, and the dominant responses fell in regions 160-218 and 743-854. No day 14 peak-response samples were available, so repertoires were characterized only after the peak T cell response. Reportedly, almost half of the unique spike-specific TCRs recognized epitopes lying outside the regions that are mutated in the B.1.351 and B.1.1.7 variants. Participants were mostly white British, with more females than males. The authors suggested clonal diversity may have been underestimated. In the small 56-69-year group, the increase in depth fell short of significance, most likely because of low power. A significant rise in spike-specific TCR breadth and depth was observed after two AZD1222 doses relative to day 0 and relative to MenACWY recipients.

Recombination joined TRBV7-9 with TRBJ1-5, with the D gene too uncertain to name. The clonotype originates from an adult in good health. The source was peripheral blood, collected on day 0 of AZD1222 vaccination. CDR3 protein: CASREDSNQPQHF. Read as DNA, the sequence is TGTGCCAGCCGTGAGGATAGCAATCAGCCCCAGCATTTT.